This T cell receptor beta chain is drawn from a study of blood T cell repertoires in COVID-19 (dated by TCRdb to 2018 to 2021). Regarding the study in general: Recovered participants in ImmuneRACE Cohort 3 were defined by two consecutive negative NP/OP PCR tests, clearance by a healthcare professional, or resolution of symptoms. Collaborator samples came from the United States, Italy and Spain and covered acute and convalescent phases of COVID-19. The material from the prospective study consisted of cDNA or gDNA derived from T cells, B-cell-depleted T cells, or PBMCs. Subjects who had been exposed to COVID-19, were actively infected with it, or had recovered from it provided the deeply sampled blood TCRbeta repertoires that made up the dataset. The repertoires were made available in a free public database intended to serve as a resource for research on the immune response to SARS-CoV-2. Samples were obtained from the ongoing ImmuneRACE study (first 160 participants) and from some 1,300 subjects provided by 6 global collaborators. Nearly every sample came with metadata listing a de-identified subject ID, COVID-19 status, age in years and sex. HLA class I and class II types, where available, came from metadata supplied by the sample provider rather than from assay-based typing. What the study reported, not specific to this receptor: Clinical and demographic metadata were provided uncurated, with the amount varying by source and participant.

A remark on this clone: Its recognized antigen is unknown. Per-base quality was not reported, and no clone a single base away is much larger than it.

Participants in the prospective study were enrolled through a virtual design, were aged about 18 to 90 years, and lived in 24 United States geographic areas. In the prospective study, cohorts were assigned on the basis of participant-reported clinical history obtained from a screening survey and a study questionnaire. Mobile phlebotomists in the prospective study collected whole blood, serum and a nasopharyngeal or oropharyngeal swab from every participant. Prospective study participants could optionally give additional blood draws and questionnaires over an approximately 2-month period. Prospective study blood samples were shipped either frozen or at room temperature before DNA extraction. Cut back by 4 bases and 7 bases, the V and J ends lie 17 bases apart. Measured from the cysteine to the phenylalanine, the CDR3 is 15 residues long. The CDR3 DNA has 45 bases and is translated from base 1. The germline V gene sets CDR1 to SNHLY and CDR2 to FYNNEI.

TCRbeta CDR3 regions were amplified from genomic DNA using the immunoSEQ Assay, a bias-controlled multiplex PCR. The study's own analysis went as follows. Within the assay, amplification of reference gene primers was used to estimate how many nucleated cells each sample contained. To quantify the absolute abundance of each unique TCRbeta CDR3 rearrangement, sequence reads were collapsed and filtered. Productive Simpson clonality was computed per sample as the square root of Simpson's diversity index over productive rearrangements. TCRdb's version of the immuneACCESS table is confined to in-frame rearrangements and falls short of the full clone set. An unresolved V gene accounts for under half of the shortfall where checked; the remainder is of unknown origin. The DNA gave D and trimming, while V, J and clone size come from that table. Present in this sample are 250,000 to 300,000 clones, 88% of which were seen just once. The top ten constitute 2% to 2.5% of the sample.

Sequencing used PBMCs or T cells enriched from blood (not recorded which). The chain employs TRBV2 and TRBJ1-5, and possibly TRBD1, on 6 matching bases. The source is a woman aged 60-75 years in a cohort exposed to, infected with or recovered from COVID-19 (not recorded which). In nucleotides, the sequence is TGTGCCAGCAGTGTAACGAGGGGCGGGGGCCAGCCCCAGCATTTT. It translates to CASSVTRGGGQPQHF.